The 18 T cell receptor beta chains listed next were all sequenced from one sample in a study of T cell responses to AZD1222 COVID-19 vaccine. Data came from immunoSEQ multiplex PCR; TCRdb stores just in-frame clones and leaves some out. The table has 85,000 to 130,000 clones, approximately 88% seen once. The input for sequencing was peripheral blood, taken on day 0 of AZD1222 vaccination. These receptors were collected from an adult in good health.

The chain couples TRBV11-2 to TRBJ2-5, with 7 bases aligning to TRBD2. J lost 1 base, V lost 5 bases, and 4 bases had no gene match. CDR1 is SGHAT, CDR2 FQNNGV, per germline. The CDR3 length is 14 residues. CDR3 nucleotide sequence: TGTGCCAGCAGCCCGGGACTACCCCAAGAGACCCAGTACTTC. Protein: CASSPGLPQETQYF.

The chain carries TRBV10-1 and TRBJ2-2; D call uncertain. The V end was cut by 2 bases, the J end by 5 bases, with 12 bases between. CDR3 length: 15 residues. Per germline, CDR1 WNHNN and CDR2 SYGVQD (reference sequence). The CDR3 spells CASSERRFRTGELFF. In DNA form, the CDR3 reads TGCGCCAGCAGTGAGAGGCGGTTTAGGACCGGGGAGCTGTTTTTT.

Written as DNA, the CDR3 is TGTGCCAGCAGCATTTCGGAGTCTAGCGGGAGGGCCGGGGAGCTGTTTTTT. Protein sequence: CASSISESSGRAGELFF. This sequence joins TRBV21-1 and TRBJ2-2; the table's D gene call, TRBD2, was not cross checked with the DNA. TRBV21-1 is flagged as a pseudogene. The CDR3 runs to 17 residues.

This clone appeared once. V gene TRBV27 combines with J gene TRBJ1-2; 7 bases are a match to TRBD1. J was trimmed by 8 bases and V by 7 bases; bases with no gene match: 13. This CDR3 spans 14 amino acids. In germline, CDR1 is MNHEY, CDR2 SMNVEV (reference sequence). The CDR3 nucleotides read TGTGCCAGCAACCCAGGACAGGCGGCGGGGGGCTACACCTTC. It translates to CASNPGQAAGGYTF.

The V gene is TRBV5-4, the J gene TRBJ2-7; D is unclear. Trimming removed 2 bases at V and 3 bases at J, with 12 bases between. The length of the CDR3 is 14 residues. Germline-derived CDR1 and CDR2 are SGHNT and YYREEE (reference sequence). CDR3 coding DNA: TGTGCCAGCAGCTTTACCCCGCAGGACTACGAGCAGTACTTC. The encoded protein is CASSFTPQDYEQYF.

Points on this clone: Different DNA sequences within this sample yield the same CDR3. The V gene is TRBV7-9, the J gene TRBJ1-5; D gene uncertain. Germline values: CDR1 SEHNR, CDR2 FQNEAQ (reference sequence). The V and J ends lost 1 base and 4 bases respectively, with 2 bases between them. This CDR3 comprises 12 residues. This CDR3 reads CASSLGNQPQHF. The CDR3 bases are TGTGCCAGCAGCTTAGGTAATCAGCCCCAGCATTTT.

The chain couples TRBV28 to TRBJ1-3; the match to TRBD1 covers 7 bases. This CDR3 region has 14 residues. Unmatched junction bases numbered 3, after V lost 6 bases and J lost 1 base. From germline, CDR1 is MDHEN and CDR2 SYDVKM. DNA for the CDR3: TGTGCCAGCAGAGAACAGGGGTCTGGAAACACCATATATTTT. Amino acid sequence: CASREQGSGNTIYF.

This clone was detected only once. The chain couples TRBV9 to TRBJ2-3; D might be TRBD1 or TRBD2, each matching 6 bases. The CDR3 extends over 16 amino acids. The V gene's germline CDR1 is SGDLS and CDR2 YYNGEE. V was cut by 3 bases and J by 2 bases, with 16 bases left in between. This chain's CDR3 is CASSGRRGLNTDTQYF. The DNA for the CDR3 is TGTGCCAGCAGCGGGAGGAGGGGGTTGAACACAGATACGCAGTATTTT.

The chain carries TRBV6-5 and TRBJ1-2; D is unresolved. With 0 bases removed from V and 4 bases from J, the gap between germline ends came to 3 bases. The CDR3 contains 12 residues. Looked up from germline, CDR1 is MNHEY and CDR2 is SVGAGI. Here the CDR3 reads CASSYSGYGYTF. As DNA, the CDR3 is TGTGCCAGCAGTTACTCTGGCTATGGCTACACCTTC.

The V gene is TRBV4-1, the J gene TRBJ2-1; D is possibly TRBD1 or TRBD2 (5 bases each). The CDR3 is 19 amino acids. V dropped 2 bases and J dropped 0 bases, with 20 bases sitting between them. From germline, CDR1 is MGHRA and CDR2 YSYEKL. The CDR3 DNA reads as TGCGCCAGCAGCCAACCCGGGACGGTAGATTTTTTCTCCTACAATGAGCAGTTCTTC. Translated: CASSQPGTVDFFSYNEQFF.

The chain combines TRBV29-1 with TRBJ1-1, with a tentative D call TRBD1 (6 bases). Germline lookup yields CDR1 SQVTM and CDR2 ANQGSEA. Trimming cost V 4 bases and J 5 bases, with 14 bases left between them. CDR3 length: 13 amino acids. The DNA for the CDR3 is TGCAGCGTTGTCAGGGGAGGAGGGACTGAAGCTTTCTTT. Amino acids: CSVVRGGGTEAFF.

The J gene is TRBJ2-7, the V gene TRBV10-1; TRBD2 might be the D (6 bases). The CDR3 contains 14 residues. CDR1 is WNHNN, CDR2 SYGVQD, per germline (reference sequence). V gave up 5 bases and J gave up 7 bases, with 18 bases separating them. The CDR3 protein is CASSLERASGEQYF. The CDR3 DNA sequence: TGCGCCAGCAGTTTAGAACGGGCCAGCGGGGAGCAGTACTTC.

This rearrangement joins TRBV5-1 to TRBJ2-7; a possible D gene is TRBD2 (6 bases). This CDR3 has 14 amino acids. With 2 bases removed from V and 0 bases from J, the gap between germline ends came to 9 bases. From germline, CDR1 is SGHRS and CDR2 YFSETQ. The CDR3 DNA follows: TGCGCCAGCAGCTTAACCGGGAGCTCCTACGAGCAGTACTTC. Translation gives CASSLTGSSYEQYF.

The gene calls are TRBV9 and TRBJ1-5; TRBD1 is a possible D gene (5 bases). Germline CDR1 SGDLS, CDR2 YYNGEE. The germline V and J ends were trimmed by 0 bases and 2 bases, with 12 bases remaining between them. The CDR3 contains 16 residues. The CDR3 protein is CASSVDDRKGNQPQHF. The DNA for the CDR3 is TGTGCCAGCAGCGTAGATGACAGAAAGGGCAATCAGCCCCAGCATTTT.

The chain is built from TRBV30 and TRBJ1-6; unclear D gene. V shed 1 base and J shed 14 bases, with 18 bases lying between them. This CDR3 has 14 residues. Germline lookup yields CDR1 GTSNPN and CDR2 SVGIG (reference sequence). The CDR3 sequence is CAWSAFTTATTLHF. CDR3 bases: TGTGCCTGGAGTGCCTTCACCACCGCTACCACCCTCCACTTT.

The CDR3 here is CATRTGRSRDGYTF. CDR3 nucleotides: TGCGCCACCAGGACAGGGAGAAGCCGGGATGGCTACACCTTC. V gene TRBV5-1 combines with J gene TRBJ1-2; the match to TRBD1 covers 8 bases. The CDR3 spans 14 residues. V lost 9 bases and J lost 6; bases outside the gene matches: 13. Per the germline V gene, CDR1 is SGHRS and CDR2 is YFSETQ.

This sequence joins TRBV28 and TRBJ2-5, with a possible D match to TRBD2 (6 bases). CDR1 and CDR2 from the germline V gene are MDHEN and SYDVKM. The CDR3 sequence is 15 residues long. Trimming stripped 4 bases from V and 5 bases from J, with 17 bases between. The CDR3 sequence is CASSSPGLMGETQYF. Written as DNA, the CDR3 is TGTGCCAGCAGTTCCCCGGGACTCATGGGGGAGACCCAGTACTTC.

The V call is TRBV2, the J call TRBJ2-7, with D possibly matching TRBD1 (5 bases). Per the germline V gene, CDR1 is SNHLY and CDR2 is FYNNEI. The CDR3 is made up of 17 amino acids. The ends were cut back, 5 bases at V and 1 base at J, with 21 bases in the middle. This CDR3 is CASSLMLGAGESYEQYF. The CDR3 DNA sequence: TGTGCCAGCAGTCTAATGCTAGGGGCAGGAGAATCCTACGAGCAGTACTTC.